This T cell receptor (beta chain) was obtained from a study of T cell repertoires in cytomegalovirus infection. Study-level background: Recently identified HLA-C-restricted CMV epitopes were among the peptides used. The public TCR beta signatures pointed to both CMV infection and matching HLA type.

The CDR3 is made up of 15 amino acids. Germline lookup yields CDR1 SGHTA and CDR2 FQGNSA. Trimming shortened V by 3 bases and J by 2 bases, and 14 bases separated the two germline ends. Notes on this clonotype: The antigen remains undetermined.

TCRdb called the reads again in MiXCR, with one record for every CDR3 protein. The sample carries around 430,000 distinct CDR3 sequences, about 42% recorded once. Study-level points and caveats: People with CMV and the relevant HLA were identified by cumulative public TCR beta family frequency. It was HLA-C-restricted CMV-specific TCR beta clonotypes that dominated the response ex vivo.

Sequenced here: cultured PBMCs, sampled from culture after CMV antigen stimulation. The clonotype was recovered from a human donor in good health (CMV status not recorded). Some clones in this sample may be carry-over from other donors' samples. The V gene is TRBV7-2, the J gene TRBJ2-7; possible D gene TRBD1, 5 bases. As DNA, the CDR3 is TGTGCCAGCAGCTTTTCTTGGCAGACAGCCTACGAGCAGTACTTC. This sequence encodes CASSFSWQTAYEQYF. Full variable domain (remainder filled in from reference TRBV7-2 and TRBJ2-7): GAGVSQSPSNKVTEKGKDVELRCDPISGHTALYWYRQSLGQGLEFLIYFQGNSAPDKSGLPSDRFSAERTGGSVSTLTIQRTQQEDSAVYLCASSFSWQTAYEQYFGPGTRLTVT.